This entry features one TCR beta chain sequence. These data are taken from a study of blood T cells in healthy people across ages. Combining a sample-barcoded 5' primer with a J-beta primer mix, a second PCR ran for 7 to 11 cycles. TCRdb itself ran the 5' RACE reads through MiXCR, one entry per CDR3 protein. Of under 800,000 distinct CDR3 sequences listed, approximately 43% were seen once; the top ten hold approximately 22%. CDR3 size: 14 residues. V lost 0 bases and J lost 4, with 9 bases in between. CDR1 SGHDN and CDR2 FVKESK come from the germline V gene. The receptor was isolated from a woman aged 60 to 75 in good health. The sample was blood. V and J are TRBV14 and TRBJ1-2; no clear D. The CDR3 bases are TGTGCCAGCAGCCAAGATTTTCTGCGCTATGGCTACACCTTC. It is translated as CASSQDFLRYGYTF.